This is a list of T cell receptor beta chains from one sample in a study of spatial heterogeneity in lung cancer. From the 5' RACE reads, TCRdb called clonotypes with MiXCR, one entry per CDR3 protein. The sample includes approximately 13,000 distinct CDR3 sequences, about 15% of them seen just once. The sample here was PBMCs, taken at surgery. The receptors were sampled from a male donor with early-stage non-small cell lung cancer. The CDR3 runs from the conserved cysteine through the conserved F or W. D genes are given only for firm matches. The listing skips clone size in some rows; elsewhere it reads once, few, many or a size class.

v_call	clone_size	j_call	d_call	cdr3_aa	cdr3_nt
TRBV5-1	many	TRBJ2-3	-	CASSLMMDPDTQYF	TGCGCCAGCAGCTTGATGATGGACCCAGATACGCAGTATTTT
TRBV19	-	TRBJ1-1	TRBD1	CASSMGGGRKNTEAFF	TGTGCCAGTAGTATGGGAGGGGGCCGAAAGAACACTGAAGCTTTCTTT
TRBV24-1	-	TRBJ2-4	-	CATSMGGAQYDIQYF	TGTGCCACCAGCATGGGGGGGGCGCAGTATGACATTCAGTACTTC
TRBV7-9	-	TRBJ2-3	-	CASRGSLDTQYF	TGTGCCAGCCGTGGGTCCTTAGATACGCAGTATTTT
TRBV28	-	TRBJ2-3	-	CASSLSAVRGTDTQYF	TGTGCCAGCAGTTTATCGGCAGTTCGGGGCACAGATACGCAGTATTTT
TRBV3-1	-	TRBJ1-2	-	CASSQGGEYGYTF	TGTGCCAGCAGCCAAGGAGGGGAGTATGGCTACACCTTC
TRBV7-9	many	TRBJ2-3	-	CASSLEGLRTDTQYF	TGTGCCAGCAGCTTAGAAGGACTCCGCACAGATACGCAGTATTTT
TRBV10-3	-	TRBJ1-6	TRBD1	CAISEHWTGGLNSPLHF	TGTGCCATCAGTGAGCACTGGACAGGGGGCCTTAATTCACCCCTCCACTTT
TRBV6-2/TRBV6-3	many	TRBJ2-3	TRBD2	CASSSGLAGTDTQYF	TGTGCCAGCAGTTCGGGACTAGCGGGGACAGATACGCAGTATTTT
TRBV5-1	few	TRBJ1-5	-	CASSFSDSLNQPQHF	TGCGCCAGCAGCTTCAGTGACAGCCTTAATCAGCCCCAGCATTTT
TRBV28	few	TRBJ1-2	-	CASSMWGDLRDYGYTF	TGTGCCAGCAGCATGTGGGGGGACCTAAGAGACTATGGCTACACCTTC
TRBV14	-	TRBJ2-1	TRBD1	CASSQYQGASHEQFF	TGTGCCAGCAGCCAATATCAGGGGGCGAGTCATGAGCAGTTCTTC
TRBV7-6	-	TRBJ2-7	TRBD1	CASSASTGGASYEQYF	TGTGCCAGCAGCGCCTCGACAGGGGGCGCCTCCTACGAGCAGTACTTC
TRBV5-4	-	TRBJ2-1	TRBD2	CASSLGGLARNNEQFF	TGTGCCAGCAGCTTGGGGGGACTAGCGAGGAACAATGAGCAGTTCTTC
TRBV20-1	-	TRBJ2-5	TRBD1	CSAADREETQYF	TGCAGTGCGGCCGACAGGGAAGAGACCCAGTACTTC
TRBV12-3/TRBV12-4	many	TRBJ2-1	-	CASTSGAAGSYNEQFF	TGTGCCAGCACCTCAGGAGCGGCCGGCTCCTACAATGAGCAGTTCTTC
TRBV20-1	many	TRBJ1-2	-	CSARDYGRLYGYTF	TGCAGTGCTAGAGATTACGGGAGACTCTATGGCTACACCTTC
TRBV20-1	many	TRBJ1-1	TRBD1	CSAGRTGGSTEAFF	TGCAGTGCTGGACGGACAGGGGGGTCCACTGAAGCTTTCTTT
TRBV7-2	many	TRBJ1-5	-	CASSLYDQPQHF	TGTGCCAGCAGCTTATACGATCAGCCCCAGCATTTT
TRBV20-1	few	TRBJ1-5	-	CSARDPQGGHQPQHF	TGCAGTGCTAGAGATCCCCAGGGAGGACACCAGCCCCAGCATTTT
TRBV14	large	TRBJ2-7	-	CASSRPGYEQYF	TGTGCCAGCAGCCGGCCCGGGTACGAGCAGTACTTC
TRBV7-9	few	TRBJ2-3	-	CASSLARGPVADTQYF	TGTGCCAGCAGCTTAGCGCGGGGGCCGGTGGCAGATACGCAGTATTTT
TRBV20-1	-	TRBJ2-2	-	CSAQLRQQGRGTGELFF	TGCAGTGCCCAACTCCGACAGCAGGGAAGGGGCACCGGGGAGCTGTTTTTT
TRBV4-3	few	TRBJ2-5	TRBD2	CASSRLLAGGETQYF	TGCGCCAGCAGCCGTCTACTAGCGGGGGGGGAGACCCAGTACTTC
TRBV20-1	-	TRBJ2-3	TRBD2	CSARQGGGFSTQYF	TGCAGTGCTAGACAGGGCGGGGGGTTCAGTACGCAGTATTTT